The source of this T cell receptor beta chain is a study of T cell repertoires in cytomegalovirus infection. For the study at large: Used in the study were CMV epitopes, some recently identified and HLA-C-restricted, others well-studied and HLA-B-restricted. Shared public TCR beta signatures pointed to both CMV infection and a matching HLA type.

This clonotype has ten or more counts. What it binds is unknown. Findings and limits, study-wide: Clonotypes of TCR beta that were HLA-C-restricted and CMV-specific dominated the ex vivo response. CMV carriers having the relevant HLA were flagged by cumulative public TCR beta family frequency.

In TCRdb, the reads were re-called with MiXCR into one record per CDR3 protein. The sample has over 250,000 distinct CDR3 sequences, around 20% seen once. Source: cultured PBMCs, taken from culture after CMV antigen stimulation. The clonotype was recovered from a human donor in good health (CMV status not recorded). Some clones in this sample may be carry-over from other donors' samples.

DNA of the CDR3: TGCGCCAGCAGCCTAAGCCCTTTCGGAGGGCAAAGAGATACGCAGTATTTT. It translates to CASSLSPFGGQRDTQYF. V gene TRBV4-1 combines with J gene TRBJ2-3; TRBD2 might be the D (6 bases). Germline assignment: CDR1 MGHRA and CDR2 YSYEKL. Trimming removed 4 bases at V and 5 bases at J, with 22 bases between. This CDR3 has 17 amino acids.